The clone carrying this T cell receptor (beta chain) was observed a few times. The antigen is unknown. The same CDR3 is also encoded by other DNA sequences in this sample. This specimen comes from a study of shared clonotypes between healthy human individuals. General study results and limits: Blood alone was sampled, and tissue repertoires likely differ.

The CDR3 is made up of 10 amino acids. V lost 5 bases and J 3 bases, leaving 0 bases between the germline ends. Germline V CDR1 and CDR2: SEHNR, FQNEAQ (reference sequence). As processed by the authors: ImmunoSEQ supplied junction-only sequences lacking quality scores, so filtering was different. Sequencing used immunoSEQ multiplex PCR; TCRdb keeps in-frame clones, though not all of them. V and J calls and clone size come straight from that table; D and trimming were deduced from the DNA. This sample carries about 820,000 clones, around 92% of them seen once, and the ten largest clones take more than 20%. Naivety among CD8 cells was defined by CD45RO negativity and positive CCR7 selection, thereby excluding terminally differentiated effector memory CD45RA+ cells. Each of the donors was a healthy adult who was HIV-negative and had not had a recent acute infection or vaccination.

This sequence joins TRBV7-9 and TRBJ2-3; D uncertain. The sample comprised naive CD8+ T cells sorted from blood. This clonotype was sampled from a young man in good health. Here the CDR3 DNA reads TGTGCCAGCAGCACAGATACGCAGTATTTT. This gives the protein CASSTDTQYF.